This T cell receptor beta chain was sequenced in a study of identical twins. Whole-study findings and limits: The study found weaker excess twin sharing in beta out-of-frame sequences.

Donors were all healthy Caucasians. MiXCR was run by TCRdb on the 5' RACE reads, yielding one entry per CDR3 protein. The data hold approximately 140,000 distinct CDR3 sequences, with roughly 3.2% observed a single time. V lost 5 bases and J lost 2, with 12 bases in between. The germline gives CDR1 SGHVS, CDR2 FQNEAQ. This CDR3 is 14 amino acids long. This clonotype occurred many times. Its antigen remains unknown. Sequencing was done on a sample of memory T cells sorted from blood. V and J are TRBV7-8 and TRBJ1-2, with D maybe TRBD1 (6 bases). The sequence derives from a man aged 18-30 years in good health. The CDR3 region is CASSTYDRNYGYTF. The CDR3 nucleotides are TGTGCCAGCAGCACCTACGACAGGAACTATGGCTACACCTTC.